Following are 3 T cell receptor beta chains from one sample sequenced in a study of cytomegalovirus exposure and HLA in healthy donors. The PCR employed 60 Vbeta primers together with 13 Jbeta primers. Generated by immunoSEQ multiplex PCR, the TCRdb table keeps only in-frame clones and is missing some. The data hold approximately 280,000 clones, with roughly 89% observed a single time. Material for sequencing was PBMCs. These receptors originate from a woman younger than 35 in good health and CMV-seronegative.

This clone occurred a few times. The gene calls are TRBV6-6 and TRBJ2-3; TRBD2 aligns across 7 bases. V shed 0 bases and J 5 bases; nucleotides not matched to a gene: 8. Germline lookup yields CDR1 MNHNY and CDR2 SVGAGI (reference sequence). This CDR3 is 16 amino acids long. CDR3 region: CASSYSGLVSGDTQYF. In DNA form, the CDR3 reads TGTGCCAGCAGTTACTCCGGACTAGTGTCAGGAGATACGCAGTATTTT.

The CDR3 DNA reads as TGTGCCAGCAGCCAAGTAGCGGGGGGACCTTCCTACAATGAGCAGTTCTTC. This gives the protein CASSQVAGGPSYNEQFF. This chain joins TRBV4-2 and TRBJ2-1, with 10 bases fitting TRBD2. Unmatched junction bases numbered 4, after V lost 1 base and J lost 1 base. The CDR3 totals 17 residues. In germline, CDR1 is LGHNA, CDR2 YNFKEQ.

J is TRBJ2-1 and V is TRBV9; 16 bases align to TRBD2. Losses at the gene ends were 4 bases for V and 7 bases for J; bases not matched to a gene: 23. CDR3 length: 22 residues. Germline CDR1 and CDR2: SGDLS and YYNGEE. This chain's CDR3 is CASSLPLIDRRGLAGGLNEQFF. The CDR3 DNA sequence: TGTGCCAGCAGCCTCCCGCTGATCGACAGGAGGGGACTAGCGGGGGGGCTGAATGAGCAGTTCTTC.